The entry that follows covers one T cell receptor (beta chain) sequence. Its antigen is unidentified. The PCR ran on 60 Vbeta and 13 Jbeta primers. How the authors handled the data: Approximately 11 million of 65 million to 95 million unique TCR beta chains were shared, per a later count. This table comes from immunoSEQ multiplex PCR, and its TCRdb copy is limited to in-frame clones, with some not included. V, J and clone size are those of that table, while D and trimming were read from the DNA. The repertoire consists of 150,000 to 200,000 clones, with about 81% occurring once and the leading ten covering about 1.6%. The sample originates from a study of cytomegalovirus exposure and HLA in healthy donors. Study-level points and caveats: Data from an earlier analysis indicated that most TCR beta V segments were productive either about 87% or about 30% of the time.

Germline V gives CDR1 SGHTA, CDR2 FQGNSA. V gave up 5 bases and J gave up 4 bases, with 19 bases separating them. The CDR3 spans 16 residues. The chain couples TRBV7-2 to TRBJ2-3; a weak D match, TRBD1 (6 bases). Sequences were obtained from PBMCs. This clonotype was sampled from a man aged 40-49 years in good health and CMV-seronegative. The CDR3 region is CASSVFTGLVADTQYF. In DNA form, the CDR3 reads TGTGCCAGCAGCGTATTTACAGGGTTAGTAGCAGATACGCAGTATTTT.